The 21 T cell receptor beta chains in this list originate from one sample, sequenced in a study of identical twins. TCRdb re-analysed the 5' RACE reads in MiXCR, keeping a single row per CDR3 protein. The sample includes more than 250,000 distinct CDR3 sequences, about 8% of them seen just once. The same sample was also used in a study of yellow fever vaccine responses in identical twins.

Sequences were obtained from memory (CD45RO+) T cells sorted from blood. All receptors derive from a woman under 30 in good health.

This clonotype appeared many times. V is TRBV12-3 or TRBV12-4 and J is TRBJ2-3; D is ambiguous. Trimming stripped 6 bases from V and 6 bases from J, with 19 bases between. The CDR3 covers 15 residues. CDR3 DNA sequence: TGTGCCAGCAGCCAGACATTTTCAGCCGGGGATACGCAGTATTTT. Encoded protein: CASSQTFSAGDTQYF.

This clonotype was counted ten times or more. V and J are TRBV5-1 and TRBJ1-2; no clear D. Deletions cut 2 bases from V and 2 bases from J, with 13 bases between. The germline CDR1 and CDR2 sequences are SGHRS and YFSETQ. This CDR3 has 15 amino acids. The CDR3 bases are TGCGCCAGCAGCTTTTGGGCGCGAGGAAACTATGGCTACACCTTC. Protein sequence: CASSFWARGNYGYTF.

The table lists this clonotype with many counts. The chain couples TRBV7-8 to TRBJ2-3; D may be TRBD2 (5 bases). From germline, CDR1 is SGHVS and CDR2 FQNEAQ. CDR3 size: 16 residues. V lost 1 base, J lost 4 bases, and 15 bases lay in between. CDR3 DNA: TGTGCCAGCAGCTTAGGGGAAGAGGGCGTTGCAGATACGCAGTATTTT. This gives the protein CASSLGEEGVADTQYF.

The chain is built from TRBV20-1 and TRBJ2-3, with a tentative D call TRBD1 (7 bases). V was shortened by 4 bases and J by 3 bases, with 14 bases between the two germline ends. CDR3 length equals 14 residues. The germline V gene has CDR1 DFQATT and CDR2 SNEGSKA (reference sequence). This CDR3 is CSATGGFGTDTQYF. CDR3 sequence (DNA): TGCAGTGCTACAGGGGGGTTTGGTACAGATACGCAGTATTTT.

The V and J genes are TRBV3-1 and TRBJ2-5; D not certain. Trimming took 3 bases from V and 5 from J, leaving 7 bases between them. In germline, CDR1 is LGHDT, CDR2 YNNKEL (reference sequence). The CDR3 runs 12 residues. The CDR3 nucleotides read TGTGCCAGCAGCCAGACGGAGGAGACCCAGTACTTC. Translation: CASSQTEETQYF.

The chain combines TRBV6-5 with TRBJ1-2, with D maybe TRBD1 (5 bases). CDR3 length: 13 residues. The germline gives CDR1 MNHEY, CDR2 SVGAGI. The ends were cut back, 2 bases at V and 8 bases at J, with 12 bases in the middle. CDR3 DNA: TGTGCCAGCAGTTACACGGCAGGGTTCGGCTACACCTTC. Amino acid sequence: CASSYTAGFGYTF.

This clonotype was recorded at least ten times. The chain combines TRBV7-9 with TRBJ1-1; D is uncertain. CDR1 is SEHNR and CDR2 is FQNEAQ in the germline V gene (reference sequence). CDR3 length: 15 residues. V was trimmed by 1 base and J by 3 bases, leaving 12 bases between them. Here the CDR3 DNA reads TGTGCCAGCAGCTTAGATTGGCAGGTTTACACTGAAGCTTTCTTT. This gives the protein CASSLDWQVYTEAFF. Together with reference TRBV7-9 and TRBJ1-1, the CDR3 gives the full variable domain: DTGVSQNPRHKITKRGQNVTFRCDPISEHNRLYWYRQTLGQGPEFLTYFQNEAQLEKSRLLSDRFSAERPKGSFSTLEIQRTEQGDSAMYLCASSLDWQVYTEAFFGQGTRLTVV.

There are a few counts of this clonotype. The rearrangement joins TRBV10-3 to TRBJ2-3; 8 bases match TRBD2. The CDR3 is 14 amino acids. CDR1 is ENHRY and CDR2 is SYGVKD in the germline V gene. Unmatched junction bases numbered 4, after V lost 7 bases and J lost 1 base. The CDR3 nucleotides are TGTGCCATCACCGCACTAGCGGGCACAGATACGCAGTATTTT. This gives the protein CAITALAGTDTQYF.

This clonotype came up many times. The chain links TRBV27 to TRBJ2-1, with 9 bases identical to TRBD2. Germline V gene sequence: CDR1 MNHEY, CDR2 SMNVEV (reference sequence). The junction had 11 bases not matched to a gene; V was cut back by 4 bases and J by 7 bases. The CDR3 is made up of 16 amino acids. CDR3 loop: CASSSPQAGGRNEQFF. The CDR3 DNA reads TGTGCCAGCAGTTCGCCCCAGGCGGGGGGGCGGAATGAGCAGTTCTTC.

The chain carries TRBV10-3 and TRBJ1-5; 7 positions agree with TRBD1. V shed 6 bases and J 5 bases; nucleotides not matched to a gene: 7. The CDR3 is made up of 14 amino acids. Germline V gene data show CDR1 as ENHRY and CDR2 as SYGVKD. The CDR3 sequence is CAISGTAIDQPQHF. In DNA, the CDR3 is TGTGCCATCAGCGGGACAGCCATTGATCAGCCCCAGCATTTT.

J is TRBJ2-1 and V is TRBV6-2 or TRBV6-3; no definite D call. CDR1 is MNHEY and CDR2 is SVGEGT in the germline V gene. This CDR3 is built from 9 residues. V shed 2 bases and J shed 15 bases, with 5 bases lying between them. CDR3 in DNA: TGTGCCAGCAGTTACCCCTGGTTCTTC. As protein: CASSYPWFF.

The chain couples TRBV2 to TRBJ1-1; D remains unclear. The V end was cut by 6 bases, the J end by 0 bases, with 11 bases between. This CDR3 is 14 amino acids long. The germline CDR1 and CDR2 sequences are SNHLY and FYNNEI. As DNA, the CDR3 is TGTGCCAGCAGGACCTTGGTGGTGAACACTGAAGCTTTCTTT. It yields the protein CASRTLVVNTEAFF.

V gene TRBV5-1 combines with J gene TRBJ2-2; 8 bases are shared with TRBD2. Trimming took 0 bases from V and 4 from J; bases not matched to a gene: 2. CDR1 and CDR2 from the germline V gene are SGHRS and YFSETQ. This CDR3 comprises 15 residues. The CDR3, as DNA: TGCGCCAGCAGCTTGGCCGGGGGGGTCACCGGGGAGCTGTTTTTT. Its protein is CASSLAGGVTGELFF. Combining the CDR3 with reference TRBV5-1 and TRBJ2-2 gives the whole variable domain KAGVTQTPRYLIKTRGQQVTLSCSPISGHRSVSWYQQTPGQGLQFLFEYFSETQRNKGNFPGRFSGRQFSNSRSEMNVSTLELGDSALYLCASSLAGGVTGELFFGEGSRLTVL.

The chain employs TRBV5-1 and TRBJ1-2, with 8 bases matching TRBD1. CDR1 and CDR2 (germline): SGHRS, YFSETQ. The V gene end was trimmed by 4 bases and the J gene end by 1 base; junction bases not matched to a gene: 9. The CDR3 has 16 amino acids. The CDR3 sequence: CASSTGQEPFNYGYTF. The CDR3 bases are TGCGCCAGCAGCACGGGACAGGAGCCCTTTAACTATGGCTACACCTTC.

The rearrangement joins TRBV9 to TRBJ2-3; 10 bases fit TRBD1. Trimming removed 0 bases from V and 2 bases from J; junction bases left unmatched: 9. CDR1 is SGDLS and CDR2 is YYNGEE in the germline V gene. The CDR3 extends over 18 amino acids. CDR3 amino acids: CASSVATGGTGVTDTQYF. CDR3 nucleotides: TGTGCCAGCAGCGTAGCAACAGGAGGGACAGGGGTCACAGATACGCAGTATTTT.

This clonotype has just a few counts. The chain employs TRBV2 and TRBJ2-1; 12 bases agree with TRBD2. The germline V gene has CDR1 SNHLY and CDR2 FYNNEI. The CDR3 runs to 18 residues. V was pared by 5 bases and J by 1 base, with 9 bases of the junction left unmatched. CDR3 in DNA: TGTGCCAGCAGTACCGGGACTAGCGGGTTTCGGTCCTACAATGAGCAGTTCTTC. Protein: CASSTGTSGFRSYNEQFF.

On this clonotype itself: A much larger clone sits a single nucleotide away, making a read error possible. The chain uses TRBV12-3 or TRBV12-4 and TRBJ1-5; D may be TRBD1 (5 bases). The CDR3 contains 15 residues. Trimming left V 5 bases short and J 1 base short, with 12 bases between. CDR3 residues: CASSPKRGSNQPQHF. In DNA, the CDR3 is TGTGCCAGCAGTCCTAAAAGGGGAAGCAATCAGCCCCAGCATTTT.

The sample holds many counts of this clonotype. The chain couples TRBV5-1 to TRBJ2-1, with TRBD2 matching over 8 bases. The germline gives CDR1 SGHRS, CDR2 YFSETQ. V lost 1 base to trimming and J lost 7 bases; unmatched junction nucleotides: 10. This CDR3 contains 16 residues. The CDR3 DNA is TGCGCCAGCAGCTTGATCGAAATAGCGGGAAGGAATGAGCAGTTCTTC. Protein sequence: CASSLIEIAGRNEQFF.

This sequence joins TRBV28 and TRBJ2-7; tentative D call: TRBD1 (6 bases). The V gene lost 3 bases and the J gene lost 4 bases, with 13 bases spanning the gap. The CDR3 spans 14 residues. CDR1 is MDHEN, CDR2 SYDVKM, per germline. CDR3 in DNA: TGTGCCAGCAGTTTTGGGACACCGCGATACGAGCAGTACTTC. This translates into CASSFGTPRYEQYF.

About this clonotype: An end of the junction differs from the germline gene, which may be a read error. The chain uses TRBV7-6 and TRBJ1-1, with no clear D. The CDR3 has 11 amino acids. CDR1 and CDR2 (germline): SGHVS, FNYEAQ. The CDR3 sequence is CASSFEGTEAF. DNA for the CDR3: TGTGCCAGCAGCTTTGAGGGCACTGAAGCTTTT.

This sequence joins TRBV9 and TRBJ2-1; TRBD2 is a possible D gene (7 bases). This CDR3 region has 16 residues. Trimming left V 2 bases short and J 7 bases short, with 19 bases between. The V gene's germline CDR1 is SGDLS and CDR2 YYNGEE. The CDR3 sequence is CASSVPEGGATNEQFF. In nucleotides, the CDR3 is TGTGCCAGCAGCGTCCCAGAAGGGGGGGCCACGAATGAGCAGTTCTTC.